The 32 T cell receptor beta chains below were found in one sample sequenced in a study of regulatory T cells in long-lasting Graves disease. Time point specified: persistent/refractory GD, antithyroid drugs over 5 years with positive TRAb. PBMC-extracted RNA yielded the TCR library. Arm-PCR of CDR3 regions and iRepertoire HTBI primers were the basis on which TCR beta libraries were built. One entry per CDR3 protein results from TCRdb running MiXCR on the multiplex PCR reads. Of roughly 450,000 distinct CDR3 sequences detected, 20% to 25% appear once; the ten largest clones hold roughly 13%. Sequenced material: peripheral blood mononuclear cells (PBMCs), taken when the disease was refractory, from a patient treated with antithyroid drugs. The receptors originated from a female donor with Graves disease.

This clonotype was counted many times. The chain recombines TRBV6-5 with TRBJ1-1; D call uncertain. Trimming took 6 bases from V and 3 from J, leaving 11 bases between them. Germline V gives CDR1 MNHEY, CDR2 SVGAGI. The CDR3 has 13 residues. The CDR3 sequence: CASSYLPYTEAFF. The CDR3 nucleotides read TGTGCCAGCAGCTACCTCCCTTACACTGAAGCTTTCTTT.

This clonotype has just a few counts. The chain carries TRBV20-1 and TRBJ2-2; TRBD1 aligns across 10 bases. There are 16 residues in the CDR3. Germline trimming cut 5 bases from V and 4 bases from J; bases unmatched to any gene: 10. Germline values: CDR1 DFQATT, CDR2 SNEGSKA (reference sequence). This chain's CDR3 is CSAQSGTGDGTGELFF. CDR3 coding DNA: TGCAGTGCTCAATCAGGGACAGGGGACGGCACCGGGGAGCTGTTTTTT.

This clonotype was seen ten or more times. This chain links TRBV12-3 or TRBV12-4 with TRBJ2-5; 8 positions match TRBD1. CDR3 length equals 15 residues. With V trimmed by 2 bases and J by 5 bases, 7 bases remained unmatched. The DNA of the CDR3 is TGTGCCAGCAGTTTAACAGGGGGTTCTCTCGAGACCCAGTACTTC. It yields the protein CASSLTGGSLETQYF.

J is TRBJ2-3 and V is TRBV5-1; TRBD1 agrees at 7 bases. This CDR3 is built from 15 residues. The germline V gene encodes CDR1 SGHRS and CDR2 YFSETQ. J lost 5 bases, V lost 1 base, and 7 bases had no gene match. The CDR3 DNA sequence: TGCGCCAGCAGCTTGTTGACGGCAGGGGGAGATACGCAGTATTTT. This encodes CASSLLTAGGDTQYF.

This clonotype was recorded a few times. V usage is TRBV11-2 and J usage is TRBJ2-4; D ambiguous. The germline V and J ends were trimmed by 1 base and 2 bases, with 6 bases remaining between them. Germline V gene lookup returns CDR1 SGHAT and CDR2 FQNNGV. The CDR3 has 14 amino acids. The CDR3, as DNA: TGTGCCAGCAGCTTAGGGTTTTCCAAAAACATTCAGTACTTC. Amino acid sequence: CASSLGFSKNIQYF.

Only a few counts were recorded for this clonotype. The CDR3 region has the DNA TGTGCCAGTAAAGATTCCATGAACACTGAAGCTTTCTTT. Its protein is CASKDSMNTEAFF. The chain carries TRBV19 and TRBJ1-1; D is uncertain. Per the germline V gene, CDR1 is LNHDA and CDR2 is SQIVND (reference sequence). The CDR3 spans 13 residues. Trimming stripped 7 bases from V and 0 bases from J, with 9 bases between.

This clonotype has more than one count but fewer than ten. The chain combines TRBV2 with TRBJ2-1; TRBD2 matches 8 bases. This CDR3 has 14 residues. From germline, CDR1 is SNHLY and CDR2 FYNNEI. V shed 5 bases, J shed 15 bases, and the junction held 15 bases outside the gene matches. In nucleotides, the CDR3 is TGTGCCAGCAGTCCTCCGGGACTAGGGACCCAGGCGTTCTTC. This encodes CASSPPGLGTQAFF. Full variable domain (missing parts from reference TRBV2 and TRBJ2-1): EPEVTQTPSHQVTQMGQEVILRCVPISNHLYFYWYRQILGQKVEFLVSFYNNEISEKSEIFDDQFSVERPDGSNFTLKIRSTKLEDSAMYFCASSPPGLGTQAFFGPGTRLTVL.

This clonotype turned up a few times. The chain combines TRBV28 with TRBJ2-4; the match to TRBD1 covers 8 bases. The ends lost 1 base at V and 2 bases at J; junction bases unmatched: 7. CDR1 and CDR2 from the germline V gene are MDHEN and SYDVKM. CDR3 size: 17 residues. The CDR3 sequence: CASSLSAGGSTKNIQYF. CDR3 coding DNA: TGTGCCAGCAGTTTATCAGCAGGGGGCTCTACCAAAAACATTCAGTACTTC.

This clonotype turned up a few times. The chain uses TRBV19 and TRBJ1-1; the D is unclear. The CDR3 spans 13 residues. Trimming took off 2 bases at V and 5 bases at J, with 9 bases between the two ends. From germline, CDR1 is LNHDA and CDR2 SQIVND (reference sequence). DNA for the CDR3: TGTGCCAGTAGTATATTCGGGATGACTGAAGCTTTCTTT. As protein: CASSIFGMTEAFF.

This rearrangement joins TRBV25-1 to TRBJ2-5; 9 bases are shared with TRBD1. Trimming took 6 bases from V and 7 from J; bases not matched to a gene: 12. The CDR3 is 15 residues long. Germline loops: CDR1 MGHDK, CDR2 SYGVNS. This CDR3 reads CASSPLGQGKGTQYF. The CDR3 nucleotides read TGTGCCAGCAGCCCCCTCGGACAGGGGAAGGGGACCCAGTACTTC.

V and J are TRBV7-9 and TRBJ2-1, with 14 bases lining up with TRBD2. The length of the CDR3 is 16 residues. CDR1 and CDR2 (germline): SEHNR, FQNEAQ (reference sequence). V lost 6 bases and J lost 2; bases outside the gene matches: 3. The CDR3 spells CASRGLAGVPYNEQFF. The CDR3 DNA reads TGTGCCAGCAGGGGACTAGCGGGAGTCCCCTACAATGAGCAGTTCTTC.

This clonotype came up many times. The rearrangement joins TRBV28 to TRBJ2-7, with 9 bases fitting TRBD2. The CDR3 length is 14 residues. V shed 3 bases, J shed 4 bases, and the junction held 4 bases outside the gene matches. Germline assignment: CDR1 MDHEN and CDR2 SYDVKM. The CDR3 DNA reads TGTGCCAGCAGTTTGGGGACTAGCAGGTACGAGCAGTACTTC. Its translation: CASSLGTSRYEQYF.

This clonotype was seen ten or more times. The chain couples TRBV7-2 to TRBJ2-7; D may be TRBD1 or TRBD2 (7 bases each). In germline, CDR1 is SGHTA, CDR2 FQGNSA. The CDR3 sequence is 16 residues long. V lost 1 base to trimming and J lost 6 bases, with 19 bases between them. The CDR3 nucleotides are TGTGCCAGCAGCTTAGAGGTGGGGGCCAGGGGGGGCGAGCAGTACTTC. Protein sequence: CASSLEVGARGGEQYF.

CDR3 sequence: CASSESDGPGNTIYF. CDR3 sequence (DNA): TGTGCCAGCAGTGAATCGGACGGGCCGGGAAACACCATATATTTT. The V gene is TRBV6-2 or TRBV6-3, the J gene TRBJ1-3; D gene uncertain. From germline, CDR1 is MNHEY and CDR2 SVGEGT. The CDR3 length is 15 residues. The V gene lost 5 bases and the J gene lost 4 bases, with 15 bases spanning the gap.

The table lists this clonotype with a count of one. The chain combines TRBV10-3 with TRBJ2-2, with a possible D match to TRBD2 (6 bases). The CDR3 consists of 14 residues. The V end lost 6 bases, the J end lost 7 bases, and 15 bases lay between the germline ends. The V gene's germline CDR1 is ENHRY and CDR2 SYGVKD. The CDR3 region is CAIRGDWTIGELFF. As DNA, the CDR3 is TGTGCCATCAGGGGGGACTGGACCATCGGGGAGCTGTTTTTT.

This clonotype was counted between two and nine times. The chain uses TRBV2 and TRBJ2-1; TRBD2 matches 14 bases. This CDR3 has 15 amino acids. J gave up 5 bases and V 7 bases, and 4 bases lay outside the gene matches. Germline loops: CDR1 SNHLY, CDR2 FYNNEI. CDR3 region: CASTPGLAGDNEQFF. The CDR3 bases are TGTGCCAGCACCCCGGGACTAGCGGGGGACAATGAGCAGTTCTTC.

In its sample, this clonotype was seen many times. This chain uses TRBV3-1 with TRBJ1-2; D is uncertain. The CDR3 totals 17 residues. V lost 1 base and J 4 bases, leaving 19 bases between the germline ends. From germline, CDR1 is LGHDT and CDR2 YNNKEL (reference sequence). CDR3 sequence reads: CASSQVPSPGFGYGYTF. As DNA, the CDR3 is TGTGCCAGCAGCCAAGTCCCCTCTCCGGGTTTTGGCTATGGCTACACCTTC.

Comment on this clonotype: Being one base from a much bigger clone, this may be a read error. The CDR3 does not close with the conserved phenylalanine or tryptophan, likely indicating a read error. The genes are TRBV7-2 and TRBJ1-1; D is unresolved. The length of the CDR3 is 14 residues. Germline CDR1 is SGHTA and CDR2 is FQGNSA. V shed 5 bases and J shed 0 bases, with 10 bases lying between them. The CDR3 is CASSPGGMNTEAFL. Written as DNA, the CDR3 is TGTGCCAGCAGCCCCGGAGGGATGAACACTGAAGCTTTCCTT.

The chain employs TRBV6-2 or TRBV6-3 and TRBJ1-1; possibly TRBD1 for D (6 bases). The CDR3 extends over 15 amino acids. Germline V gives CDR1 MNHEY, CDR2 SVGEGT. Trimming removed 0 bases at V and 5 bases at J, with 13 bases between. The CDR3 is CASSYSRGATTEAFF. The CDR3 bases are TGTGCCAGCAGTTACTCGCGGGGGGCGACGACTGAAGCTTTCTTT.

The J gene is TRBJ2-3, the V gene TRBV28; D remains unclear. CDR1 and CDR2 (germline): MDHEN, SYDVKM. The CDR3 has 12 amino acids. V was trimmed by 8 bases and J by 2 bases, leaving 8 bases between them. CDR3 DNA: TGTGCCAGCGGGTACTACACAGATACGCAGTATTTT. Translating gives CASGYYTDTQYF.

A few counts support this clonotype. The chain employs TRBV28 and TRBJ2-3; 7 bases line up with TRBD1. The CDR3 totals 14 residues. The germline V gene encodes CDR1 MDHEN and CDR2 SYDVKM. Trimming at V came to 7 bases and at J to 1 base, leaving 5 bases not matched to a gene. The CDR3 nucleotides are TGTGCCAGCACCTCAGGACAGGGCACAGATACGCAGTATTTT. Translating it yields CASTSGQGTDTQYF.

V is TRBV4-1 and J is TRBJ2-4; 9 bases agree with TRBD2. Matching the DNA end better, TRBJ2-5 makes the J call doubtful. The germline gives CDR1 MGHRA, CDR2 YSYEKL. This CDR3 contains 14 residues. Here the CDR3 DNA reads TGCGCCAGCAGCCACGAGACTAGCGGAAAGACCCAGTACTTC. Amino acids: CASSHETSGKTQYF.

The V gene is TRBV30, the J gene TRBJ1-5; D unclear. V gave up 1 base and J gave up 2 bases, with 9 bases separating them. Germline V lookup: CDR1 GTSNPN, CDR2 SVGIG (reference sequence). The CDR3 has 14 residues. The CDR3 DNA is TGTGCCTGGAGTGCGGGCGGTGGCAATCAGCCCCAGCATTTT. Protein sequence: CAWSAGGGNQPQHF. The full variable domain, with the rest looked up from reference TRBV30 and TRBJ1-5, is SQTIHQWPATLVQPVGSPLSLECTVEGTSNPNLYWYRQAAGRGLQLLFYSVGIGQISSEVPQNLSASRPQDRQFILSSKKLLLSDSGFYLCAWSAGGGNQPQHFGDGTRLSIL.

Many counts were recorded for this clonotype. The chain carries TRBV28 and TRBJ1-1; D is unresolved. Trimming pared 6 bases from V and 1 base from J, leaving 15 bases between. Looked up from germline, CDR1 is MDHEN and CDR2 is SYDVKM. There are 15 residues in the CDR3. The CDR3 loop is CASRPRLARNTEAFF. The CDR3 coding sequence is TGTGCCAGCAGGCCTAGGTTAGCCAGGAACACTGAAGCTTTCTTT. Full variable domain (remainder filled in from reference TRBV28 and TRBJ1-1): DVKVTQSSRYLVKRTGEKVFLECVQDMDHENMFWYRQDPGLGLRLIYFSYDVKMKEKGDIPEGYSVSREKKERFSLILESASTNQTSMYLCASRPRLARNTEAFFGQGTRLTVV.

This clonotype was counted only a few times. V is TRBV20-1 and J is TRBJ1-3, with TRBD1 identical over 8 bases. CDR1 is DFQATT, CDR2 SNEGSKA, per germline (reference sequence). V shed 2 bases, J shed 3 bases, and the junction held 9 bases outside the gene matches. The CDR3 sequence is 16 residues long. CDR3 nucleotides: TGCAGTGCTAGAAACGCCGGACAGGGAGATGGAAACACCATATATTTT. It translates to CSARNAGQGDGNTIYF.

With respect to this clonotype: Just one base apart from a much larger clone, this may be a read error. V gene TRBV6-1 combines with J gene TRBJ1-2, with a possible D match to TRBD1 (6 bases). CDR3 length: 16 residues. Trimming removed 3 bases at V and 1 base at J, with 15 bases between. Per the germline V gene, CDR1 is MNHNS and CDR2 is SASEGT. The chain's CDR3 is CASSESSGQINYGYTF. Here the CDR3 DNA reads TGTGCCAGCAGTGAGTCTTCAGGACAGATTAACTATGGCTACACCTTC.

This clonotype has more than one count but fewer than ten. This chain connects TRBV30 to TRBJ2-1, with 12 bases matching TRBD2. V was clipped by 3 bases and J by 9 bases; unmatched bases: 3. Per germline, CDR1 GTSNPN and CDR2 SVGIG (reference sequence). This CDR3 is built from 13 residues. CDR3 loop: CAWRTSGSGEQFF. The CDR3 nucleotides are TGTGCCTGGAGGACTAGCGGGAGTGGTGAGCAGTTCTTC.

The V gene is TRBV3-1, the J gene TRBJ2-7; D tentatively fits TRBD1 or TRBD2 (5 bases each). V was shortened by 4 bases and J by 0 bases, with 19 bases between the two germline ends. The V gene's germline CDR1 is LGHDT and CDR2 YNNKEL (reference sequence). The CDR3 consists of 17 residues. The CDR3 here is CASSRGASSTLSYEQYF. CDR3 DNA sequence: TGTGCCAGCAGCCGAGGGGCTAGCTCAACCCTCTCCTACGAGCAGTACTTC.

The chain carries TRBV4-3 and TRBJ1-6; 10 bases match TRBD1. CDR3 length equals 17 residues. V was pared by 4 bases and J by 9 bases, with 12 bases of the junction left unmatched. Germline V CDR1 and CDR2: LGHNA, YSLEER. The DNA of the CDR3 is TGCGCCAGCAGCCCACAGACCCCCGGGACAGGGGTTTCACCCCTCCACTTT. Amino acid sequence: CASSPQTPGTGVSPLHF.

This clonotype has just a few counts. The rearrangement uses TRBV29-1 and TRBJ1-5; no clear D. Trimming stripped 4 bases from V and 2 bases from J, with 9 bases between. The CDR3 has 13 amino acids. Germline-derived CDR1 and CDR2 are SQVTM and ANQGSEA. This CDR3 reads CSVAGDGNQPQHF. The CDR3 DNA reads as TGCAGCGTTGCTGGGGATGGCAATCAGCCCCAGCATTTT.

Comment on this clonotype: A read error may be the cause here, since a much bigger clone is one base away. V gene TRBV12-3 or TRBV12-4 combines with J gene TRBJ1-2; unclear D gene. This CDR3 is 12 amino acids long. CDR3 residues: CASSPGAYGYIF. CDR3 DNA sequence: TGTGCCAGCAGTCCCGGCGCTTATGGCTACATCTTC.

This clonotype was recorded at least ten times. The gene calls are TRBV6-1 and TRBJ1-6; the match to TRBD1 covers 9 bases. The germline V gene has CDR1 MNHNS and CDR2 SASEGT. The CDR3 totals 14 residues. The V gene end was trimmed by 8 bases and the J gene end by 9 bases; junction bases not matched to a gene: 8. Here the CDR3 reads CASQGQGVGSPLHF. The DNA of the CDR3 is TGTGCCAGCCAGGGACAGGGTGTAGGTTCACCCCTCCACTTT.